The 15 T cell receptor beta chains below come from one sample, sequenced in a study of T-cell memory formation after mild COVID-19 (TCRdb year 2021). Receptor amplification or capture employed 5' RACE. Sequencing was performed on an Illumina NovaSeq 6000. TCRdb reran the public reads through fastp at Q25 and MiXCR, keeping productive beta chains. When rows share a CDR3 protein, they turn into one entry using the most common DNA and genes. The sample table holds about 320,000 distinct CDR3 sequences, of which about 13% were seen once. The ten largest clones represent roughly 21% of the sample. Sequenced: PBMCs or a T cell subset sorted from them (not recorded which). These receptors all come from a young man who had mild COVID-19 (a few samples of this study predate the infection). The sample titles of this study are shuffled in the database, so cell type and time point are left out; the donor was told from shared clones.

This sequence joins TRBV5-1 and TRBJ2-5; 7 nucleotides agree with TRBD1. The CDR3 totals 15 residues. Germline V gene data show CDR1 as SGHRS and CDR2 as YFSETQ. V shed 4 bases and J 2 bases; nucleotides not matched to a gene: 8. CDR3 DNA: TGCGCCAGCAGCCCGAATCAGGGGGTGCAAGAGACCCAGTACTTC. Protein sequence: CASSPNQGVQETQYF. Filled out from reference TRBV5-1 and TRBJ2-5, the complete variable domain reads KAGVTQTPRYLIKTRGQQVTLSCSPISGHRSVSWYQQTPGQGLQFLFEYFSETQRNKGNFPGRFSGRQFSNSRSEMNVSTLELGDSALYLCASSPNQGVQETQYFGPGTRLLVL.

This clonotype was seen only a few times. This rearrangement joins TRBV12-3 or TRBV12-4 to TRBJ1-4; possible D gene TRBD1, 5 bases. The CDR3 spans 10 residues. The V end lost 6 bases, the J end lost 11 bases, and 7 bases lay between the germline ends. The CDR3 region has the DNA TGTGCCAGCAGACAGGACAAACTGTTTTTT. Translation: CASRQDKLFF.

The chain has TRBV4-3 and TRBJ1-6; 11 nucleotides match TRBD1. CDR3 size: 18 residues. V shed 4 bases and J 9 bases; nucleotides not matched to a gene: 14. CDR1 and CDR2 from the germline V gene are LGHNA and YSLEER. Here the CDR3 reads CASSPPAWTGGLISPLHF. In DNA, the CDR3 is TGCGCCAGCAGCCCACCCGCTTGGACAGGGGGCCTAATTTCACCCCTCCACTTT.

This clonotype was detected ten times or more. The chain joins TRBV23-1 to TRBJ2-5, with no clear D. Being an ORF, TRBV23-1 has a function that is uncertain. This CDR3 comprises 14 residues. V gave up 0 bases and J gave up 5 bases, with 10 bases separating them. CDR3: CASSQSGLGETQYF. For the CDR3, the DNA is TGCGCCAGCAGTCAATCGGGGTTGGGGGAGACCCAGTACTTC.

V is TRBV5-6 and J is TRBJ2-1, with TRBD2 matching 9 bases. V dropped 3 bases and J dropped 2; count of bases not matched to a gene: 6. Per germline, CDR1 SGHDT and CDR2 YYEEEE. CDR3 length equals 16 residues. The CDR3 sequence: CASSSLAGVTYNEQFF. The CDR3 DNA reads TGTGCCAGCAGCTCATTAGCGGGGGTTACCTACAATGAGCAGTTCTTC.

The count of this clonotype is one. CDR3 protein: CSAQPGTSGNEQFF. CDR3 DNA sequence: TGCAGTGCCCAACCCGGGACATCGGGGAATGAGCAGTTCTTC. The rearrangement uses TRBV20-1 and TRBJ2-1; D is perhaps TRBD1 (6 bases). V was pared by 6 bases and J by 7 bases, with 19 bases between. Germline V lookup: CDR1 DFQATT, CDR2 SNEGSKA (reference sequence). CDR3 size: 14 residues.

The table lists this clonotype with many counts. The chain joins TRBV20-1 to TRBJ1-5; possibly TRBD1 for D (6 bases). Germline V gives CDR1 DFQATT, CDR2 SNEGSKA (reference sequence). The V gene lost 1 base and the J gene lost 5 bases, with 12 bases spanning the gap. The CDR3 is 14 amino acids. The CDR3 spells CSARGVGGYQPQHF. In nucleotides, the CDR3 is TGCAGTGCTAGAGGGGTAGGGGGGTATCAGCCCCAGCATTTT.

The J gene is TRBJ1-2, the V gene TRBV5-1; the D gene is possibly TRBD1 (5 bases). With 2 bases removed from V and 4 bases from J, the gap between germline ends came to 15 bases. Germline V CDR1 and CDR2: SGHRS, YFSETQ. The CDR3 is 15 amino acids. The CDR3 DNA reads TGCGCCAGCAGCTTTCGGGACGGACACCCCTATGGCTACACCTTC. This encodes CASSFRDGHPYGYTF.

There are a few counts of this clonotype. As DNA, the CDR3 is TGTGCCACCAGTGAGCCCGGGACAGCAGAGACCCAGTACTTC. This sequence encodes CATSEPGTAETQYF. The rearrangement uses TRBV24-1 and TRBJ2-5, with 7 bases that match TRBD1. V lost 4 bases, J lost 4 bases, and 5 bases stayed unmatched. This CDR3 is built from 14 residues. Per germline, CDR1 KGHDR and CDR2 SFDVKD.

This clonotype was counted at least ten times. The chain employs TRBV5-1 and TRBJ2-3; tentative D call: TRBD2 (5 bases). Trimming pared 2 bases from V and 3 bases from J, leaving 7 bases between. Germline CDR1 SGHRS, CDR2 YFSETQ. This CDR3 contains 13 residues. The DNA of the CDR3 is TGCGCCAGCAGCTTAGAGGGTACAGATACGCAGTATTTT. Amino acid sequence: CASSLEGTDTQYF.

This clonotype was counted between two and nine times. This rearrangement joins TRBV7-9 to TRBJ2-1, with a tentative D call TRBD2 (7 bases). The V and J ends lost 3 bases and 8 bases respectively, with 17 bases between them. This CDR3 has 15 residues. The germline V gene has CDR1 SEHNR and CDR2 FQNEAQ (reference sequence). The CDR3 DNA is TGTGCCAGCAGCTTTGGGGCGGGGGCTGGGGATGAGCAGTTCTTC. This sequence encodes CASSFGAGAGDEQFF.

The CDR3, as DNA: TGCGCCAGCAGCCAAGATAGGGGGGGACGCGAGCAGTTCTTC. Its protein is CASSQDRGGREQFF. The V and J genes are TRBV4-3 and TRBJ2-1; maybe TRBD2 (7 bases). V lost 0 bases and J 10 bases, leaving 13 bases between the germline ends. CDR1 and CDR2 from the germline V gene are LGHNA and YSLEER. The CDR3 extends over 14 amino acids.

This clonotype was counted only a few times. V usage is TRBV10-3 and J usage is TRBJ2-5, with D possibly being TRBD2 (7 bases). The CDR3 length is 13 residues. Trimming took 11 bases from V and 4 from J, leaving 17 bases between them. Germline CDR1 and CDR2: ENHRY and SYGVKD. CDR3 protein: CAARGGGGETQYF. The DNA for the CDR3 is TGTGCCGCAAGGGGGGGAGGTGGAGAGACCCAGTACTTC.

This clonotype was observed a handful of times. The rearrangement links TRBV20-1 to TRBJ1-4, with D perhaps TRBD1 (5 bases). Germline CDR1 DFQATT, CDR2 SNEGSKA (reference sequence). This CDR3 is built from 14 residues. V was pared by 6 bases and J by 3 bases, with 14 bases between. CDR3 in amino acids: CSAPESGANEKLFF. As DNA, the CDR3 is TGCAGTGCCCCCGAGTCGGGGGCTAATGAAAAACTGTTTTTT.

The chain has TRBV30 and TRBJ2-7; 8 bases match TRBD1. The CDR3 runs to 16 residues. V lost 4 bases to trimming and J lost 9 bases; unmatched junction nucleotides: 20. Germline V gene lookup returns CDR1 GTSNPN and CDR2 SVGIG (reference sequence). The CDR3 sequence: CAWTSRARDRGLAQYF. CDR3 coding DNA: TGTGCCTGGACATCCCGGGCCCGAGACAGGGGATTAGCGCAGTACTTC.